The 17 T cell receptor beta chains below come from one sample, sequenced in a study of T cell changes during pregnancy in multiple sclerosis. This table comes from immunoSEQ multiplex PCR, and its TCRdb copy is limited to in-frame clones, with some not included. The table has about 40,000 clones, about 92% seen once. The sequencing here drew on CD8+ T cells from peripheral blood mononuclear cells, taken in the third trimester of pregnancy. The receptors originated from a female donor with multiple sclerosis, enrolled in a pregnancy study.

CDR3 loop: CASSTSGGTDTQYF. CDR3 DNA: TGTGCCAGCAGTACTAGCGGGGGCACAGATACGCAGTATTTT. J is TRBJ2-3 and V is TRBV6-4, with 10 positions matching TRBD2. Germline CDR1 is MRHNA and CDR2 is SNTAGT. V shed 5 bases, J shed 1 base, and the junction held 0 bases outside the gene matches. The CDR3 totals 14 residues.

This clone was picked up one time. Other DNA sequences from this sample encode an identical CDR3 as well. J is TRBJ1-5 and V is TRBV10-3; D perhaps matches TRBD1 (5 bases). The CDR3 extends over 14 amino acids. Looked up from germline, CDR1 is ENHRY and CDR2 is SYGVKD. Between the trimmed V and J ends, which lost 8 bases and 1 base, there was a span of 12 bases. The CDR3 reads CAIGTGDSNQPQHF. Written as DNA, the CDR3 is TGTGCCATCGGGACGGGGGACAGCAATCAGCCCCAGCATTTT.

The chain joins TRBV13 to TRBJ2-5; 7 bases agree with TRBD1. The V and J ends lost 4 bases and 2 bases, in that order; junction bases with no gene match: 7. This CDR3 has 15 amino acids. Germline lookup yields CDR1 PRHDT and CDR2 FYEKMQ (reference sequence). This CDR3 reads CASSSRRTGQETQYF. The CDR3 DNA is TGTGCCAGCAGCTCCCGTAGGACAGGACAAGAGACCCAGTACTTC.

V gene TRBV4-2 combines with J gene TRBJ2-1, with D tentatively TRBD2 (7 bases). The CDR3 is 14 amino acids. V lost 0 bases, J lost 8 bases, and 11 bases lay in between. Looked up from germline, CDR1 is LGHNA and CDR2 is YNFKEQ. The CDR3 spells CASSQELGGDEQFF. The CDR3 DNA follows: TGTGCCAGCAGCCAAGAGTTAGGGGGGGATGAGCAGTTCTTC.

V is TRBV7-9 and J is TRBJ1-2, with 10 bases identical to TRBD1. The V gene's germline CDR1 is SEHNR and CDR2 FQNEAQ (reference sequence). J gave up 3 bases and V 5 bases, and 9 bases lay outside the gene matches. This CDR3 has 16 amino acids. Written as DNA, the CDR3 is TGTGCCAGCAGCCCAGGGACAGGGGTTCCGTACTATGGCTACACCTTC. This gives the protein CASSPGTGVPYYGYTF.

Points on this clone: The junction departs from the called germline gene at one end, perhaps through a read error. The chain combines TRBV7-7 with TRBJ2-5; D may be TRBD1 (7 bases). Germline CDR1 and CDR2: SSHAT and FNYEAQ (reference sequence). This CDR3 has 13 amino acids. CDR3 sequence: CASSFLGGGEQYF. The CDR3 DNA is TGTGCTAGCAGCTTTCTAGGGGGCGGGGAGCAGTACTTC.

The rearrangement uses TRBV7-3 and TRBJ2-1, with a weak D call TRBD1 (6 bases). CDR3 length: 15 amino acids. V shed 4 bases and J shed 4 bases, with 14 bases lying between them. Per the germline V gene, CDR1 is SGHTA and CDR2 is FQGTGA. This CDR3 reads CASSSAQGSYNEQFF. CDR3 bases: TGTGCCAGCAGCTCCGCCCAGGGGAGTTACAATGAGCAGTTCTTC.

A remark on this clone: This sample includes further DNA sequences coding for the same CDR3. This sequence joins TRBV6-5 and TRBJ2-1, with D possibly matching TRBD2 (5 bases). Per the germline V gene, CDR1 is MNHEY and CDR2 is SVGAGI. This CDR3 comprises 13 residues. V was shortened by 4 bases and J by 8 bases, with 12 bases between the two germline ends. CDR3 coding DNA: TGTGCCAGCAGTTCCCCAAGTAGCGATGAGCAGTTCTTC. It yields the protein CASSSPSSDEQFF.

This rearrangement joins TRBV6-4 to TRBJ2-1, with TRBD2 matching over 11 bases. The trim removed 6 bases at V and 8 bases at J, leaving 12 bases unmatched. The CDR3 has 16 amino acids. In germline, CDR1 is MRHNA, CDR2 SNTAGT. The CDR3 sequence: CASSGDASGGSHEQFF. The DNA of the CDR3 is TGTGCCAGCAGCGGGGACGCTAGCGGGGGGTCGCATGAGCAGTTCTTC.

The CDR3 nucleotides are TGCAGCGGGGCCACAGGGGGGTCTGGAAACACCATATATTTT. Translated: CSGATGGSGNTIYF. The rearrangement uses TRBV29-1 and TRBJ1-3, with 8 bases matching TRBD1. The trim removed 7 bases at V and 1 base at J, leaving 6 bases unmatched. From germline, CDR1 is SQVTM and CDR2 ANQGSEA. This CDR3 region has 14 residues.

This clone has only a few counts. This chain joins TRBV5-6 and TRBJ2-7, with 11 bases matching TRBD1. V was pared by 4 bases and J by 5 bases, with 11 bases of the junction left unmatched. The CDR3 covers 16 residues. The germline V gene has CDR1 SGHDT and CDR2 YYEEEE. CDR3: CASSPDLDRGPHEQYF. CDR3 in DNA: TGTGCCAGCAGCCCAGACCTGGACAGGGGGCCCCACGAGCAGTACTTC.

The chain carries TRBV6-1 and TRBJ2-7; TRBD1 agrees at 7 bases. The CDR3 has 14 residues. The V segment lost 7 bases and the J segment 6 bases; nucleotides outside the gene matches: 12. CDR1 MNHNS and CDR2 SASEGT come from the germline V gene. DNA of the CDR3: TGTGCCAGCATGGGGACAGTCAACACGGGCGAGCAGTACTTC. Its translation is CASMGTVNTGEQYF.

The chain has TRBV5-1 and TRBJ2-5, with TRBD2 matching over 9 bases. The trim removed 10 bases at V and 4 bases at J, leaving 8 bases unmatched. CDR3 length equals 13 residues. Germline CDR1 is SGHRS and CDR2 is YFSETQ. CDR3 nucleotides: TGCGCCGGACGAGCGGGGGGATCAGAGACCCAGTACTTC. Its protein product is CAGRAGGSETQYF.

J is TRBJ2-3 and V is TRBV9, with D perhaps matching TRBD2 (6 bases). The ends were cut back, 0 bases at V and 5 bases at J, with 13 bases in the middle. CDR1 SGDLS and CDR2 YYNGEE come from the germline V gene. The CDR3 extends over 15 amino acids. The CDR3 DNA reads TGTGCCAGCAGCGTAGAGGAGGGGCCCGGAGATACGCAGTATTTT. It specifies CASSVEEGPGDTQYF.

This CDR3 reads CAGAHGGNYGYTF. The CDR3 DNA reads as TGTGCCGGAGCGCATGGGGGCAACTATGGCTACACCTTC. This chain connects TRBV7-9 to TRBJ1-2; tentative D call: TRBD1 (6 bases). Germline CDR1 SEHNR, CDR2 FQNEAQ (reference sequence). The CDR3 runs 13 residues. Trimming removed 11 bases from V and 2 bases from J, with 15 bases in between.

The chain combines TRBV4-2 with TRBJ2-7; D is perhaps TRBD1 (6 bases). There are 17 residues in the CDR3. Germline V gives CDR1 LGHNA, CDR2 YNFKEQ. V was shortened by 2 bases and J by 5 bases, with 22 bases between the two germline ends. The CDR3 loop reads CASSQTEGWGTLDEQYF. The DNA for the CDR3 is TGTGCCAGCAGCCAAACAGAGGGTTGGGGGACACTGGACGAGCAGTACTTC.

This sequence joins TRBV6-4 and TRBJ1-2; perhaps TRBD1 as D (6 bases). CDR3 length: 15 amino acids. The V gene's germline CDR1 is MRHNA and CDR2 SNTAGT. V lost 2 bases and J 2 bases, leaving 12 bases between the germline ends. The CDR3 spells CASSDEGTSNYGYTF. CDR3 bases: TGTGCCAGCAGTGACGAGGGGACATCCAACTATGGCTACACCTTC.